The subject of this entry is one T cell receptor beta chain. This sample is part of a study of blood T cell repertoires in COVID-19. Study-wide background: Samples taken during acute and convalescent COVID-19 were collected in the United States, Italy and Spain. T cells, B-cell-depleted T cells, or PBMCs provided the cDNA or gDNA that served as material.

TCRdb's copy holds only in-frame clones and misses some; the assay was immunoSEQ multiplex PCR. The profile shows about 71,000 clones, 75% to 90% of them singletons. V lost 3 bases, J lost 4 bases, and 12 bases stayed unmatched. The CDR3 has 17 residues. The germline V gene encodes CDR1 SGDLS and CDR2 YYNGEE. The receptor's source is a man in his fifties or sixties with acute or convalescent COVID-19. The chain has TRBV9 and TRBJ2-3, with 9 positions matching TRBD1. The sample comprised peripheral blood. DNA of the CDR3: TGTGCCAGCAGCGCTGGGCCGACAGGGGGATCGGCAGATACGCAGTATTTT. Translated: CASSAGPTGGSADTQYF.